This TCR beta chain was profiled in a study of early T cells in non-severe SARS-CoV-2 infection. This clonotype was recorded many times. TCRdb redid the calling of the 5' RACE reads with MiXCR, one entry per CDR3 protein. Of approximately 60,000 distinct CDR3 sequences in the sample, more than 7% were seen once. CDR3 length equals 17 residues. Trimming took off 0 bases at V and 4 bases at J, with 16 bases between the two ends. CDR1 LNHDA and CDR2 SQIVND come from the germline V gene (reference sequence). The chain is built from TRBV19 and TRBJ1-5, with no clear D. The sequences come from whole blood, collected at baseline. This TCR derives from an adult who was a healthcare worker with PCR-confirmed SARS-CoV-2 infection or an uninfected control (not recorded which). In DNA form, the CDR3 reads TGTGCCAGTAGTATAGACTTTCCGCGGACTGGGAATCAGCCCCAGCATTTT. Amino acids: CASSIDFPRTGNQPQHF.